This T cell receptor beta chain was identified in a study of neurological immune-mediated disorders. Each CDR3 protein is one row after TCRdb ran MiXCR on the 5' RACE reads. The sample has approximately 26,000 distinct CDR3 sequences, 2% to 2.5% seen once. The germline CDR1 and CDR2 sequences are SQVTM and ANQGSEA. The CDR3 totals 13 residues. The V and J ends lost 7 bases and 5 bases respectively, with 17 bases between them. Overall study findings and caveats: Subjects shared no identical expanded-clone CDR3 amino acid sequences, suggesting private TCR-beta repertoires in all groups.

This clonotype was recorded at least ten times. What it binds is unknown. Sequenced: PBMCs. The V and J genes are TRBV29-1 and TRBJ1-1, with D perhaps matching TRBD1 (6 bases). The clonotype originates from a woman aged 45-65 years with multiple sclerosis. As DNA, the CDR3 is TGCAGCGCGGAACAGGGAATTGGGACTGAAGCTTTCTTT. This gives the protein CSAEQGIGTEAFF.